These 11 T cell receptor beta chains came from one sample sequenced in a study of blood T cell repertoires in COVID-19. Here immunoSEQ multiplex PCR was the method, and the copy in TCRdb shows in-frame clones only, minus some. There are under 200,000 clones in the sample; about 93% occur only once, and approximately 0.56% lies in the top ten. Source material: peripheral blood. These receptors were obtained from a man in his fifties or sixties with acute or convalescent COVID-19.

The V and J genes are TRBV3-1 (or the pseudogene TRBV3-2) and TRBJ1-4; a weak D match, TRBD1 (6 bases). The CDR3 length is 16 residues. Germline CDR1 and CDR2: LGHDT and YNNKEL (reference sequence). V gave up 3 bases and J gave up 5 bases, with 16 bases separating them. CDR3 residues: CASSQRGGGGNEKLFF. CDR3 nucleotides: TGTGCCAGCAGCCAGCGGGGGGGCGGAGGGAATGAAAAACTGTTTTTT.

This chain uses TRBV7-9 with TRBJ2-1; D might be TRBD2 (5 bases). Trimming left V 1 base short and J 3 bases short, with 10 bases between. The CDR3 loop spans 15 amino acids. Germline values: CDR1 SEHNR, CDR2 FQNEAQ (reference sequence). The CDR3 coding sequence is TGTGCCAGCAGCTTAGGTGGGAGCCACTACAATGAGCAGTTCTTC. It yields the protein CASSLGGSHYNEQFF.

The genes are TRBV29-1 and TRBJ2-2; 12 nucleotides align to TRBD1. J was trimmed by 7 bases and V by 4 bases; bases with no gene match: 7. Germline CDR1 SQVTM, CDR2 ANQGSEA. This CDR3 contains 15 residues. CDR3 residues: CSVVGDRGLGGELFF. The CDR3 bases are TGCAGCGTTGTGGGGGACAGGGGGCTAGGCGGGGAGCTGTTTTTT.

J is TRBJ1-1 and V is TRBV7-3, with D uncertain. The CDR3 totals 15 residues. Trimming removed 1 base from V and 0 bases from J, with 9 bases in between. Germline V CDR1 and CDR2: SGHTA, FQGTGA. This CDR3 is CASSLITPMNTEAFF. In DNA form, the CDR3 reads TGTGCCAGCAGCTTAATCACTCCGATGAACACTGAAGCTTTCTTT.

The V and J genes are TRBV5-1 and TRBJ2-7; TRBD1 might be the D (6 bases). Trimming removed 1 base at V and 4 bases at J, with 15 bases between. Germline V lookup: CDR1 SGHRS, CDR2 YFSETQ. This CDR3 is 15 amino acids long. As DNA, the CDR3 is TGCGCCAGCAGCTTGTTAGGGGGAACGGGATACGAGCAGTACGTC. It translates to CASSLLGGTGYEQYV.

The chain links TRBV9 to TRBJ1-6; D is undetermined. CDR1 and CDR2 (germline): SGDLS, YYNGEE. Trimming removed 3 bases from V and 12 bases from J, with 10 bases in between. The CDR3 runs 12 residues. The CDR3 reads CASSATRGPLHF. The CDR3, as DNA: TGTGCCAGCAGCGCTACCCGGGGACCCCTCCACTTT. The variable domain in full, completed from reference TRBV9 and TRBJ1-6, reads DSGVTQTPKHLITATGQRVTLRCSPRSGDLSVYWYQQSLDQGLQFLIQYYNGEERAKGNILERFSAQQFPDLHSELNLSSLELGDSALYFCASSATRGPLHFGNGTRLTVT.

The chain carries TRBV24-1 and TRBJ1-1, with D possibly being TRBD1 (6 bases). This CDR3 is 15 amino acids long. Germline V lookup: CDR1 KGHDR, CDR2 SFDVKD. Trimming stripped 4 bases from V and 5 bases from J, with 16 bases between. The CDR3 bases are TGTGCCACCAGTGACCCCCGGAAAACAGGGACTGAAGCTTTCTTT. Translated: CATSDPRKTGTEAFF.

The chain is built from TRBV7-8 and TRBJ2-7; 10 positions match TRBD1. The ends lost 6 bases at V and 5 bases at J; junction bases unmatched: 10. Germline CDR1 is SGHVS and CDR2 is FQNEAQ. The CDR3 totals 15 residues. CDR3 sequence reads: CASSFPGQGRHEQYF. CDR3 DNA: TGTGCCAGCAGTTTTCCGGGACAGGGGAGGCACGAGCAGTACTTC.

This clone has just a few counts. This chain joins TRBV28 and TRBJ1-1; maybe TRBD1 (6 bases). V was clipped by 6 bases and J by 5 bases, with 16 bases between them. This CDR3 contains 14 residues. Germline CDR1 reads MDHEN; CDR2 reads SYDVKM. CDR3 region: CASRMYVGGTEAFF. The CDR3 DNA sequence: TGTGCCAGCAGGATGTATGTAGGGGGTACTGAAGCTTTCTTT.

The chain combines TRBV5-1 with TRBJ2-5; TRBD2 matches 13 bases. The CDR3 sequence is 16 residues long. V trimming: 6 bases; J trimming: 5 bases; junction bases outside the gene matches: 10. Germline assignment: CDR1 SGHRS and CDR2 YFSETQ. The CDR3 loop reads CASTTGTSGTLETQYF. The CDR3 coding sequence is TGCGCCAGCACTACCGGGACTAGCGGGACCCTGGAGACCCAGTACTTC.

The genes are TRBV6-1 and TRBJ2-2; TRBD1 is a possible D gene (7 bases). Trimming left V 3 bases short and J 5 bases short, with 19 bases between. The germline gives CDR1 MNHNS, CDR2 SASEGT. This CDR3 has 17 amino acids. CDR3 sequence (DNA): TGTGCCAGCAGTGAGATGAGGACTGCAGGGGGGACCGGGGAGCTGTTTTTT. Residues: CASSEMRTAGGTGELFF.